The T cell receptor beta chain described here comes from a study of CD4 T cell repertoires in COVID-19. About the research overall: After 10 days of IL-2 expansion, CFSE-low cells were relabeled and restimulated with other coronavirus spikes.

The assay was immunoSEQ multiplex PCR, and TCRdb's table has in-frame clones only and misses some. The repertoire holds some 540 clones, with more than 15% as singletons. Judged by abundance, this clone is medium-sized. What it recognizes is unknown. Notes on the study in general: Several top expanded SARS-CoV-2-reactive clonotypes were shared by two or three memory subsets. In SARS-CoV and/or HKU1 spike cultures, between roughly 7 and 25% of SARS-CoV-2 clonotypes reappeared.

Germline V gene sequence: CDR1 GTSNPN, CDR2 SVGIG (reference sequence). The V end lost 0 bases, the J end lost 7 bases, and 12 bases lay between the germline ends. This CDR3 spans 14 amino acids. This sequence was found in a human donor who had COVID-19. V and J are TRBV30 and TRBJ1-4; a weak D match, TRBD1 (6 bases). Sequencing was performed on memory CD4+ T cells, cultured in vitro, taken after recovery from COVID-19. CDR3 DNA: TGTGCCTGGAGTGTAGGGGGGGATTCTGAAAAACTGTTTTTT. It is translated as CAWSVGGDSEKLFF.